This TCR beta chain was observed in a study of Siglec-9 on CD8 T cells in melanoma (dated by TCRdb to the late 2010s). Regarding the complete study: In this study, researchers looked at how Siglec-9 is expressed on CD8+ T cells and what Siglec-9 does to regulate T cells within the melanoma tumor microenvironment.

Study-wide findings and limitations: An effector memory CD8+ T-cell subset that appeared to accumulate within melanoma tumors was reported to be marked and regulated by Siglec-9.

Trimming at the junction amounts to 4 bases on V and 4 bases on J, and the germline ends lie 11 bases apart. Sequences SGHRS (CDR1) and YFSETQ (CDR2) are obtained from the germline V gene. Inclusive of the bounding cysteine and phenylalanine, the CDR3 is 13 residues long. Of the read, only the CDR3 DNA is kept; its 39 bases are in frame from base 1. Libraries were prepared through the immunoSEQ multiplex PCR assay. Entries here come from immuneACCESS through TCRdb and include only in-frame sequences with V and J called. Some clones fail to appear in such tables; in the studies checked, an unresolved V gene covers under half of the shortfall, and the cause of the remainder is unknown. The sample data list 30,000 to 45,000 clones, and about 80% of these were observed just once. Jointly, the top ten make up under 2% of the sample. Of note for this clone: Its antigen remains undetermined. Qualities for individual bases were not recorded, and no much larger clone is one base off.

Sequencing was carried out using Siglec-9- CD8+ T cells sorted from blood. The cell subset or site label on this specimen signifies: CD8 T cells lacking Siglec-9. The V and J genes are TRBV5-1 and TRBJ2-5; no confident D gene assignment can be made. The receptor was derived from a human donor in good health. The nucleotide sequence reads as follows: TGCGCCAGCAGCGACGACTGGCGAGAGACCCAGTACTTC. Its translation is CASSDDWRETQYF.